This T cell receptor beta chain was documented in a study of beta chain features in type 1 diabetes. Study outcomes and limitations: Type 1 diabetes patients had TCRB CDR3s that were shorter (moderately but significantly so) in all four CD4+ subsets.

The sequenced template was cDNA made from the entire isolated RNA. Sequencing used immunoSEQ multiplex PCR; TCRdb keeps in-frame clones, though not all of them. Among a few hundred thousand clones, about 29% were seen once, and the ten largest hold about 0.06%. On this clone: Antigen unknown.

This CDR3 has 14 amino acids. Trimming removed 6 bases at V and 0 bases at J, with 12 bases between. The germline V gene encodes CDR1 SGHDT and CDR2 YYEEEE. The origin of this receptor is a man aged 18 to 30 in good health. This chain uses TRBV5-6 with TRBJ2-5; D might be TRBD2 (5 bases). Sequenced: naive CD4+ T cells from blood. The CDR3 spells CASTPGGNQETQYF. The CDR3 bases are TGTGCCAGCACCCCCGGAGGCAACCAAGAGACCCAGTACTTC.